These 32 T cell receptor beta chains originate from one sample sequenced in a study of T-cell reconstitution after alpha-beta-depleted transplantation in children. The TCRbeta library incorporated unique molecular identifiers. TCRdb called the PCR reads again in MiXCR, with one record for every CDR3 protein. The table has some 450,000 distinct CDR3 sequences, around 46% seen once. The sequencing used PBMCs, collected before TCRalphabeta/CD19-depleted stem cell transplant. These receptors were taken from a girl aged 2 to 10 with aplastic anemia, due to receive a stem cell transplant.

This clonotype has ten or more counts. This CDR3 reads CSASGSSYNEQFF. CDR3 sequence (DNA): TGCAGTGCTAGCGGGAGCTCCTACAATGAGCAGTTCTTC. The chain uses TRBV20-1 and TRBJ2-1, with a possible D match to TRBD2 (6 bases). The CDR3 is made up of 13 amino acids. Germline V gene sequence: CDR1 DFQATT, CDR2 SNEGSKA (reference sequence). The V end was cut by 3 bases, the J end by 0 bases, with 6 bases between.

The chain employs TRBV4-2 and TRBJ2-4, with D possibly being TRBD2 (6 bases). This CDR3 is 17 amino acids long. CDR1 and CDR2 from the germline V gene are LGHNA and YNFKEQ. The V gene lost 1 base and the J gene lost 5 bases, with 18 bases spanning the gap. CDR3 region: CASSQAGVSREENIQYF. CDR3 DNA sequence: TGTGCCAGCAGCCAAGCGGGCGTATCGAGGGAGGAAAACATTCAGTACTTC.

The rearrangement uses TRBV29-1 and TRBJ2-1, with 14 bases matching TRBD2. Trimming cost V 7 bases and J 6 bases; bases outside gene matches: 8. CDR1 is SQVTM and CDR2 is ANQGSEA in the germline V gene. CDR3 length: 15 amino acids. The CDR3, as DNA: TGCAGCGCTGGCCGACTAGCGGGAGGGGGCAATGAGCAGTTCTTC. It codes for CSAGRLAGGGNEQFF.

The genes are TRBV3-1 and TRBJ2-7; D uncertain. Germline-derived CDR1 and CDR2 are LGHDT and YNNKEL (reference sequence). V lost 0 bases, J lost 3 bases, and 9 bases lay in between. CDR3 size: 14 residues. The CDR3 bases are TGTGCCAGCAGCCAAGAATACCGAAACTACGAGCAGTACTTC. Protein product: CASSQEYRNYEQYF.

The chain is built from TRBV29-1 and TRBJ1-1; D gene ambiguous. V gave up 4 bases and J gave up 4 bases, with 10 bases separating them. This CDR3 is 12 amino acids long. Germline-derived CDR1 and CDR2 are SQVTM and ANQGSEA. The CDR3 region is CSVGVGFTEAFF. CDR3 in DNA: TGCAGCGTTGGGGTGGGATTCACTGAAGCTTTCTTT. The variable domain in full, completed from reference TRBV29-1 and TRBJ1-1, reads SAVISQKPSRDICQRGTSLTIQCQVDSQVTMMFWYRQQPGQSLTLIATANQGSEATYESGFVIDKFPISRPNLTFSTLTVSNMSPEDSSIYLCSVGVGFTEAFFGQGTRLTVV.

V usage is TRBV29-1 and J usage is TRBJ2-7; D possibly corresponds to TRBD1 (6 bases). Trimming shortened V by 4 bases and J by 7 bases, and 14 bases separated the two germline ends. Germline CDR1 SQVTM, CDR2 ANQGSEA. The CDR3 is made up of 12 amino acids. CDR3 in amino acids: CSVGFPQGEQYF. CDR3 DNA: TGCAGCGTTGGGTTCCCGCAGGGGGAGCAGTACTTC.

This clonotype has a count of ten or more. V gene TRBV12-3 or TRBV12-4 combines with J gene TRBJ2-5; D is perhaps TRBD2 (5 bases). The CDR3 runs to 13 residues. V shed 2 bases and J shed 3 bases, with 7 bases lying between them. CDR3 nucleotide sequence: TGTGCCAGCAGTTTACACGGGAAAGAGACCCAGTACTTC. It yields the protein CASSLHGKETQYF.

This clonotype was detected ten times or more. The chain is built from TRBV12-3 or TRBV12-4 and TRBJ1-5; TRBD1 is a possible D gene (6 bases). This CDR3 is built from 15 residues. V gave up 5 bases and J gave up 3 bases, with 14 bases separating them. The DNA of the CDR3 is TGTGCCAGCAGTCCCGACAGGTTACCCAATCAGCCCCAGCATTTT. Translation: CASSPDRLPNQPQHF.

This clonotype occurred a few times. The chain combines TRBV6-1 with TRBJ2-5; 7 bases are a match to TRBD1. Germline V lookup: CDR1 MNHNS, CDR2 SASEGT. The CDR3 covers 15 residues. V trimming: 5 bases; J trimming: 7 bases; junction bases outside the gene matches: 13. CDR3 sequence reads: CASSLRDRGVATQYF. CDR3 nucleotide sequence: TGTGCCAGCAGTCTCCGGGACAGAGGGGTTGCGACCCAGTACTTC.

The V gene is TRBV4-1, the J gene TRBJ2-7; 16 positions match TRBD2. The germline V gene has CDR1 MGHRA and CDR2 YSYEKL. The J segment lost 6 bases and the V segment lost 3 bases, leaving 5 bases of the junction unmatched. CDR3 length equals 16 residues. As DNA, the CDR3 is TGCGCCAGCAGCCAGGCCGGGACTAGCGGGAGGGGCGAGCAGTACTTC. The encoded protein is CASSQAGTSGRGEQYF.

This rearrangement joins TRBV24-1 to TRBJ2-5; D tentatively fits TRBD1 or TRBD2 (5 bases each). This CDR3 is 16 amino acids long. The ends were cut back, 3 bases at V and 5 bases at J, with 18 bases in the middle. Germline CDR1 and CDR2: KGHDR and SFDVKD. The DNA of the CDR3 is TGTGCCACCAGTGATCCCCGGGCCACGGGACGGGAGACCCAGTACTTC. Its translation is CATSDPRATGRETQYF.

This chain links TRBV7-3 with TRBJ2-3, with D possibly being TRBD2 (6 bases). Germline V gene sequence: CDR1 SGHTA, CDR2 FQGTGA. CDR3 size: 16 residues. V was shortened by 1 base and J by 3 bases, with 14 bases between the two germline ends. The chain's CDR3 is CASSLRGGVTTDTQYF. The CDR3 nucleotides read TGTGCCAGCAGCTTAAGGGGCGGGGTAACGACAGATACGCAGTATTTT.

CDR3 nucleotides: TGCGCCAGCAGCTTGGAAGGGCGGGAGGTAAATGAGCAGTTCTTC. Protein product: CASSLEGREVNEQFF. The chain recombines TRBV5-1 with TRBJ2-1, with 8 bases identical to TRBD2. The CDR3 runs 15 residues. V lost 0 bases and J lost 7; bases outside the gene matches: 6. Germline lookup yields CDR1 SGHRS and CDR2 YFSETQ.

The rearrangement joins TRBV20-1 to TRBJ2-7; 8 positions match TRBD2. V dropped 6 bases and J dropped 1; count of bases not matched to a gene: 14. CDR1 is DFQATT and CDR2 is SNEGSKA in the germline V gene (reference sequence). This CDR3 is 16 amino acids long. This chain's CDR3 is CSASVAGRDSSYEQYF. In DNA, the CDR3 is TGCAGTGCATCTGTAGCCGGGAGGGATTCTTCCTACGAGCAGTACTTC.

This clonotype was detected many times. The rearrangement uses TRBV5-1 and TRBJ1-5; D is unresolved. Germline CDR1 is SGHRS and CDR2 is YFSETQ. The CDR3 is 15 amino acids. Trimming shortened V by 0 bases and J by 3 bases, and 10 bases separated the two germline ends. The DNA of the CDR3 is TGCGCCAGCAGCTTGGGAACAGCAGTCAATCAGCCCCAGCATTTT. Translated, it gives CASSLGTAVNQPQHF.

The chain recombines TRBV12-3 or TRBV12-4 with TRBJ2-1; D remains unclear. Trimming shortened V by 6 bases and J by 5 bases, and 17 bases separated the two germline ends. The CDR3 is 15 residues long. The DNA of the CDR3 is TGTGCCAGCAGCTCCAACCCGGGCAGACACAATGAGCAGTTCTTC. Protein: CASSSNPGRHNEQFF.

CDR3 nucleotides: TGTGCCATCAGGACTAGCGGGGCAGCAGCAGATACGCAGTATTTT. Protein: CAIRTSGAAADTQYF. This chain connects TRBV10-3 to TRBJ2-3; TRBD2 matches 11 bases. The CDR3 is 15 residues long. The germline V gene has CDR1 ENHRY and CDR2 SYGVKD. The junction had 6 bases not matched to a gene; V was cut back by 6 bases and J by 4 bases.

The V and J genes are TRBV7-3 and TRBJ1-2; D perhaps matches TRBD1 (6 bases). The V gene lost 8 bases and the J gene lost 4 bases, with 23 bases spanning the gap. CDR1 and CDR2 (germline): SGHTA, FQGTGA. This CDR3 is built from 16 residues. CDR3 sequence: CASFHLAWGLGYGYTF. CDR3 DNA: TGTGCCAGCTTCCACCTCGCCTGGGGGCTAGGCTATGGCTACACCTTC.

The gene calls are TRBV7-8 and TRBJ2-1, with D possibly being TRBD1 or TRBD2 (5 bases each). Germline lookup yields CDR1 SGHVS and CDR2 FQNEAQ. CDR3 length equals 17 residues. The V gene lost 1 base and the J gene lost 1 base, with 14 bases spanning the gap. The CDR3 loop is CASSLDAGTVSYNEQFF. Here the CDR3 DNA reads TGTGCCAGCAGCTTAGACGCCGGGACCGTATCCTACAATGAGCAGTTCTTC.

Ten or more counts support this clonotype. Here the CDR3 reads CSVRGLPRPHKLYEQYF. The CDR3 bases are TGCAGCGTCCGAGGACTGCCCCGACCACACAAACTCTACGAGCAGTACTTC. The V and J genes are TRBV29-1 and TRBJ2-7; possibly TRBD2 for D (5 bases). The V gene's germline CDR1 is SQVTM and CDR2 ANQGSEA. Trimming stripped 6 bases from V and 3 bases from J, with 27 bases between. There are 17 residues in the CDR3.

This clonotype was counted between two and nine times. The CDR3, as DNA: TGTGCCAGCAGTTATAGCGGGGGCCAAGAGACCCAGTACTTC. Amino acids: CASSYSGGQETQYF. This chain uses TRBV6-5 with TRBJ2-5, with 9 positions matching TRBD2. Trimming cost V 3 bases and J 1 base; bases outside gene matches: 0. This CDR3 contains 14 residues. Germline CDR1 is MNHEY and CDR2 is SVGAGI.

The rearrangement uses TRBV7-8 and TRBJ1-2; no reliable D call. Per the germline V gene, CDR1 is SGHVS and CDR2 is FQNEAQ. The CDR3 consists of 14 residues. V was cut by 2 bases and J by 3 bases, with 10 bases left in between. The CDR3 loop is CASSLSPHYYGYTF. The CDR3, as DNA: TGTGCCAGCAGCTTAAGCCCCCACTACTATGGCTACACCTTC.

Only a few counts were recorded for this clonotype. The V and J genes are TRBV20-1 and TRBJ1-6, with 8 bases that match TRBD1. Trimming cost V 0 bases and J 5 bases; bases outside gene matches: 6. CDR3 size: 16 residues. CDR1 and CDR2 (germline): DFQATT, SNEGSKA (reference sequence). As DNA, the CDR3 is TGCAGTGCTAGAGATCTGGTGGGACAGGATAATTCACCCCTCCACTTT. Encoded protein: CSARDLVGQDNSPLHF.

This clonotype appeared once. The junction departs from the called germline gene at one end, perhaps through a read error. This rearrangement joins TRBV20-1 to TRBJ2-5, with 11 bases matching TRBD2. The CDR3 spans 15 residues. CDR1 is DFQATT and CDR2 is SNEGSKA in the germline V gene (reference sequence). The CDR3 DNA sequence: TGCAGTGCTACAAATAGCGGGAGGGGCCAAGAGACCCAGTCCTTC. Residues: CSATNSGRGQETQSF.

This clonotype was seen repeatedly, ten times or more. This chain uses TRBV15 with TRBJ1-2; TRBD1 matches 7 bases. Looked up from germline, CDR1 is LNHNV and CDR2 is YYDKDF (reference sequence). V shed 5 bases, J shed 4 bases, and the junction held 7 bases outside the gene matches. This CDR3 comprises 14 residues. The chain's CDR3 is CATSPDRVSYGYTF. In DNA form, the CDR3 reads TGTGCCACCAGCCCCGACAGGGTCTCCTATGGCTACACCTTC.

In its sample, this clonotype was seen many times. This rearrangement joins TRBV27 to TRBJ1-2; D call uncertain. The CDR3 has 15 amino acids. Trimming removed 3 bases at V and 7 bases at J, with 18 bases between. From germline, CDR1 is MNHEY and CDR2 SMNVEV (reference sequence). The CDR3 region is CASSLGATGASGYTF. CDR3 in DNA: TGTGCCAGCAGTTTGGGCGCGACGGGTGCTAGTGGCTACACCTTC.

This clonotype was observed at least ten times. The chain joins TRBV29-1 to TRBJ2-7; D remains unclear. Germline V gene lookup returns CDR1 SQVTM and CDR2 ANQGSEA. Trimming removed 1 base from V and 0 bases from J, with 7 bases in between. This CDR3 is built from 13 residues. Written as DNA, the CDR3 is TGCAGCGTTGAAGTGGCCAGCTCCTACGAGCAGTACTTC. Translated: CSVEVASSYEQYF.

This rearrangement joins TRBV5-1 to TRBJ2-3, with D perhaps matching TRBD2 (5 bases). V was cut by 3 bases and J by 3 bases, with 17 bases left in between. Germline V gene lookup returns CDR1 SGHRS and CDR2 YFSETQ. The CDR3 contains 16 residues. CDR3 sequence reads: CASSWPSQTSTDTQYF. The CDR3 nucleotides read TGCGCCAGCAGCTGGCCTAGCCAGACTTCGACAGATACGCAGTATTTT.

The rearrangement joins TRBV20-1 to TRBJ2-3; 9 bases agree with TRBD1. The trim removed 3 bases at V and 5 bases at J, leaving 15 bases unmatched. CDR3 length equals 17 residues. The germline V gene has CDR1 DFQATT and CDR2 SNEGSKA (reference sequence). The CDR3 reads CSARGNHRDRVRDTQYF. The CDR3 DNA reads TGCAGTGCTAGGGGGAACCACCGGGACAGGGTGAGAGATACGCAGTATTTT.

This clonotype was observed a few times. The chain has TRBV9 and TRBJ2-7; 7 nucleotides match TRBD1. CDR3 size: 14 residues. Germline V gene data show CDR1 as SGDLS and CDR2 as YYNGEE. The ends lost 0 bases at V and 7 bases at J; junction bases unmatched: 7. CDR3 sequence reads: CASSVGDSPGEQYF. As DNA, the CDR3 is TGTGCCAGCAGCGTAGGGGACAGCCCGGGGGAGCAGTACTTC.

The V gene is TRBV6-5, the J gene TRBJ2-3; 7 nucleotides line up with TRBD1. The CDR3 extends over 17 amino acids. Germline lookup yields CDR1 MNHEY and CDR2 SVGAGI. The V gene end was trimmed by 2 bases and the J gene end by 0 bases; junction bases not matched to a gene: 8. The CDR3 region is CASSYPTTGASTDTQYF. CDR3 sequence (DNA): TGTGCCAGCAGTTACCCTACAACAGGGGCCAGCACAGATACGCAGTATTTT.

The table lists this clonotype with many counts. The V call is TRBV12-3 or TRBV12-4, the J call TRBJ1-5; weak D call: TRBD1 (5 bases). V was pared by 7 bases and J by 7 bases, with 17 bases between. The CDR3 sequence is 14 residues long. Here the CDR3 reads CASTTSGREQPQHF. The CDR3 DNA reads as TGTGCCAGCACCACTAGCGGCAGGGAACAGCCCCAGCATTTT.